One and the same sample provided the 27 T cell receptor beta chains below, sequenced in a study of monozygotic twins with inflammatory bowel disease (dated by TCRdb to the late 2010s). Libraries came from 5' RACE. Instrument on record: Illumina HiSeq 2500. After reprocessing by TCRdb, each CDR3 protein sequence is one entry, and no DNA is given. This specimen's table enumerates over 100,000 distinct CDR3 sequences. The ten largest clones add up to 9.5% to 15% of the sample. Specimen: blood. The receptor set was obtained from a human donor with ulcerative colitis or Crohn's disease, or a healthy co-twin of an affected twin (not recorded which).

V usage is TRBV5-5 and J usage is TRBJ1-5; TCRdb lists TRBD1, though no DNA is available to test this call. Germline V gene sequence: CDR1 SGHKS, CDR2 YYEKEE (reference sequence). This CDR3 region has 12 residues. The CDR3 region is CASGGSNQPQHF.

The V call is TRBV19, the J call TRBJ1-2. Germline V gene sequence: CDR1 LNHDA, CDR2 SQIVND (reference sequence). This CDR3 comprises 14 residues. This chain's CDR3 is CASSALPRSYGYTF.

This chain uses TRBV3-1 with TRBJ2-5; without DNA, the TCRdb call of TRBD2 cannot be checked. Germline loops: CDR1 LGHDT, CDR2 YNNKEL (reference sequence). The CDR3 spans 15 residues. CDR3 amino acids: CASSLLYSGQETQYF.

This chain's CDR3 is CASSVVAPGEQYF. The rearrangement uses TRBV7-2 and TRBJ2-7. The CDR3 runs to 13 residues. Germline V gene sequence: CDR1 SGHTA, CDR2 FQGNSA.

The gene calls are TRBV5-6 and TRBJ1-3; TCRdb proposes TRBD1, but this gene call is untestable without DNA. Germline-derived CDR1 and CDR2 are SGHDT and YYEEEE. The CDR3 is made up of 16 amino acids. The CDR3 protein is CASSLVGTLRGNTIYF. Looking up the rest from reference TRBV5-6 and TRBJ1-3 gives the full variable domain: DAGVTQSPTHLIKTRGQQVTLRCSPKSGHDTVSWYQQALGQGPQFIFQYYEEEERQRGNFPDRFSGHQFPNYSSELNVNALLLGDSALYLCASSLVGTLRGNTIYFGEGSWLTVV.

The chain carries TRBV12-3 or TRBV12-4 and TRBJ1-4. The CDR3 runs 17 residues. The CDR3 loop is CASSLPLEGRGGEKLFF.

The V call is TRBV6-2 or TRBV6-3, the J call TRBJ1-6; TCRdb's assignment of TRBD1 cannot be checked, as there is no DNA. CDR3 length: 15 amino acids. The germline V gene encodes CDR1 MNHEY and CDR2 SVGEGT. CDR3 region: CASSSDREGNSPLHF.

The chain joins TRBV5-1 to TRBJ1-1; the TCRdb call, TRBD1, lacks DNA for checking. Germline V CDR1 and CDR2: SGHRS, YFSETQ. This CDR3 contains 14 residues. This CDR3 reads CASSLNTGNTEAFF. Full variable domain (outside the CDR3, taken from reference TRBV5-1 and TRBJ1-1): KAGVTQTPRYLIKTRGQQVTLSCSPISGHRSVSWYQQTPGQGLQFLFEYFSETQRNKGNFPGRFSGRQFSNSRSEMNVSTLELGDSALYLCASSLNTGNTEAFFGQGTRLTVV.

The chain recombines TRBV7-2 with TRBJ2-7; TCRdb gives TRBD2 as the D gene, but with no DNA this cannot be confirmed. Per germline, CDR1 SGHTA and CDR2 FQGNSA. The CDR3 is made up of 14 amino acids. CDR3 amino acids: CASSPTSGAGEQYF.

The CDR3: CASSYKSENTEAFF. V usage is TRBV6-5 and J usage is TRBJ1-1. The CDR3 extends over 14 amino acids. Looked up from germline, CDR1 is MNHEY and CDR2 is SVGAGI.

V and J are TRBV5-1 and TRBJ2-1; the D gene TCRdb calls, TRBD2, cannot be checked with no DNA. CDR3 size: 14 residues. CDR1 and CDR2 from the germline V gene are SGHRS and YFSETQ. CDR3 sequence reads: CASSVVAGDNEQFF.

V gene TRBV27 combines with J gene TRBJ1-3; the TRBD1 assignment by TCRdb is unverifiable without DNA. CDR3 length equals 16 residues. Germline V gives CDR1 MNHEY, CDR2 SMNVEV (reference sequence). CDR3: CASSPFGANSGNTIYF.

The chain joins TRBV12-3 or TRBV12-4 to TRBJ1-3. This CDR3 has 14 amino acids. Here the CDR3 reads CASGLQSSGNTIYF.

This chain connects TRBV5-1 to TRBJ2-7. CDR3 length: 13 residues. CDR1 is SGHRS and CDR2 is YFSETQ in the germline V gene. CDR3 loop: CASSREASYEQYF.

The J gene is TRBJ2-3, the V gene TRBV6-5; TCRdb selects TRBD2, and the lack of DNA leaves this call unchecked. The CDR3 totals 16 residues. Germline V lookup: CDR1 MNHEY, CDR2 SVGAGI. The CDR3 region is CASSSLTSLGTDTQYF.

The J gene is TRBJ2-1, the V gene TRBV10-3; TCRdb indicates TRBD1, and absent DNA this call remains unverified. CDR3 length equals 16 residues. Germline V lookup: CDR1 ENHRY, CDR2 SYGVKD. CDR3 protein: CAISTAKQGVYNEQFF.

The chain has TRBV7-8 and TRBJ2-5; TCRdb outputs TRBD1, but without DNA this stays unchecked. The CDR3 extends over 15 amino acids. Germline-derived CDR1 and CDR2 are SGHVS and FQNEAQ. CDR3 protein: CASSLARQAPETQYF. Filled out from reference TRBV7-8 and TRBJ2-5, the complete variable domain reads GAGVSQSPRYKVAKRGQDVALRCDPISGHVSLFWYQQALGQGPEFLTYFQNEAQLDKSGLPSDRFFAERPEGSVSTLKIQRTQQEDSAVYLCASSLARQAPETQYFGPGTRLLVL.

The V and J genes are TRBV5-1 and TRBJ2-7; as DNA is missing, the TRBD1 call by TCRdb cannot be tested. CDR1 is SGHRS and CDR2 is YFSETQ in the germline V gene. The CDR3 is 15 amino acids. The CDR3 is CASSSNPDTYYEQYF.

The genes are TRBV6-1 and TRBJ2-2; TCRdb indicates TRBD1, and absent DNA this call remains unverified. There are 14 residues in the CDR3. Per the germline V gene, CDR1 is MNHNS and CDR2 is SASEGT. The CDR3 loop reads CASGDRANTGELFF.

This chain connects TRBV6-5 to TRBJ2-2; TCRdb designates TRBD2, a call that cannot be tested without DNA. The CDR3 is 14 amino acids. Germline loops: CDR1 MNHEY, CDR2 SVGAGI. CDR3 sequence reads: CASSYEGPTGELFF.

The chain joins TRBV21-1 to TRBJ2-3; TCRdb names TRBD2, which stays unverified in the absence of DNA. TRBV21-1 is an annotated pseudogene. The CDR3 has 19 residues. CDR3 in amino acids: CASSKGTSGRVRGTDTQYF.

The rearrangement uses TRBV28 and TRBJ1-2. CDR3 length: 15 amino acids. Germline CDR1 is MDHEN and CDR2 is SYDVKM. The CDR3 loop is CASSSPPTGSVGYTF.

Here the CDR3 reads CASIFIWELAGGPGRTDTQYF. J is TRBJ2-3 and V is TRBV27; TCRdb returns TRBD2, unconfirmable since there is no DNA. The germline V gene has CDR1 MNHEY and CDR2 SMNVEV (reference sequence). The CDR3 runs to 21 residues.

This chain uses TRBV4-1 with TRBJ2-3; TCRdb's D call, TRBD1, is unchecked because there is no DNA. The germline V gene encodes CDR1 MGHRA and CDR2 YSYEKL. The CDR3 has 14 amino acids. The CDR3 loop reads CASSQGVGTDTQYF.

This chain links TRBV10-3 with TRBJ2-1; TCRdb's D gene call, TRBD2, goes unchecked for lack of DNA. Germline CDR1 and CDR2: ENHRY and SYGVKD. CDR3 size: 15 residues. The CDR3 reads CAISKTSGGYNEQFF.

The chain joins TRBV19 to TRBJ1-2; TCRdb gives TRBD1 as the D gene, but with no DNA this cannot be confirmed. The germline gives CDR1 LNHDA, CDR2 SQIVND (reference sequence). CDR3 length: 14 residues. The CDR3 here is CASKRTGGNYGYTF.

The chain recombines TRBV12-3 or TRBV12-4 with TRBJ2-1; TCRdb selects TRBD2, and the lack of DNA leaves this call unchecked. The length of the CDR3 is 17 residues. The CDR3 reads CASSPASGLAGHNEQFF.